The next 25 T cell receptor beta chains were all read from a single sample in a study of stem cell transplantation in POMP-related autoinflammatory disease. Data came from immunoSEQ multiplex PCR; TCRdb stores just in-frame clones and leaves some out. The sample holds some 70,000 clones, roughly 91% seen once. The input for sequencing was CD4+ T cells from PBMCs, taken after stem cell transplantation. These receptors were obtained from a human patient with POMP-related autoinflammation and immune dysregulation (PRAID). Some T cells may be provided by the graft donor.

The rearrangement links TRBV30 to TRBJ2-7; D possibly uses TRBD1 or TRBD2 (5 bases each). Trimming pared 3 bases from V and 10 bases from J, leaving 19 bases between. CDR1 and CDR2 (germline): GTSNPN, SVGIG (reference sequence). The CDR3 extends over 13 amino acids. CDR3 region: CAWRPRQPAGQYF. In DNA form, the CDR3 reads TGTGCCTGGAGGCCCCGACAGCCCGCGGGTCAGTACTTC.

J is TRBJ2-5 and V is TRBV5-6; no reliable D call. V gave up 7 bases and J gave up 7 bases, with 14 bases separating them. The CDR3 extends over 12 amino acids. CDR1 and CDR2 from the germline V gene are SGHDT and YYEEEE. CDR3 residues: CASAVGLGTQYF. CDR3 coding DNA: TGTGCCAGCGCGGTAGGGCTGGGGACCCAGTACTTC.

Points on this clone: At one end the junction does not follow the germline gene, possibly because of a read error. This chain connects TRBV29-1 to TRBJ1-1, with 7 bases lining up with TRBD1. Germline assignment: CDR1 SQVTM and CDR2 ANQGSEA. This CDR3 has 10 amino acids. The CDR3 DNA is TGCAGCGTTGGTGACAGGGATTCCTACTTT. Translating gives CSVGDRDSYF.

The chain recombines TRBV5-6 with TRBJ2-5; TRBD1 matches at 7 bases. J gave up 3 bases and V 5 bases, and 4 bases lay outside the gene matches. CDR3 length: 13 amino acids. The V gene's germline CDR1 is SGHDT and CDR2 YYEEEE. The CDR3: CASSRDSKETQYF. CDR3 in DNA: TGTGCCAGCAGTCGGGACAGCAAAGAGACCCAGTACTTC.

J is TRBJ1-4 and V is TRBV28; D may be TRBD1 (5 bases). CDR1 and CDR2 from the germline V gene are MDHEN and SYDVKM. Trimming removed 6 bases at V and 5 bases at J, with 10 bases between. This CDR3 region has 13 residues. CDR3 residues: CASSSGPNEKLFF. Written as DNA, the CDR3 is TGTGCCAGCAGCTCAGGGCCCAATGAAAAACTGTTTTTT.

The chain links TRBV7-9 to TRBJ1-5; perhaps TRBD1 as D (6 bases). CDR1 is SEHNR, CDR2 FQNEAQ, per germline (reference sequence). V dropped 5 bases and J dropped 4 bases, with 12 bases sitting between them. The CDR3 is 14 residues long. The CDR3 sequence is CASSKQGWNQPQHF. For the CDR3, the DNA is TGTGCCAGCAGCAAACAGGGATGGAATCAGCCCCAGCATTTT.

The chain has TRBV28 and TRBJ2-5; 9 positions match TRBD1. V was clipped by 5 bases and J by 3 bases; unmatched bases: 4. The CDR3 covers 14 residues. Germline CDR1 is MDHEN and CDR2 is SYDVKM. CDR3 DNA sequence: TGTGCCAGCAGTCAGAGGACAGGGGAAGAGACCCAGTACTTC. It specifies CASSQRTGEETQYF.

The chain joins TRBV28 to TRBJ2-7; 12 bases agree with TRBD2. Trimming removed 2 bases from V and 4 bases from J; junction bases left unmatched: 3. The CDR3 sequence is 15 residues long. Germline V lookup: CDR1 MDHEN, CDR2 SYDVKM. The CDR3 loop reads CASSLELAGGYEQYF. The DNA for the CDR3 is TGTGCCAGCAGTTTAGAACTAGCGGGAGGATACGAGCAGTACTTC.

The gene calls are TRBV28 and TRBJ1-1; 7 bases fit TRBD1. The germline gives CDR1 MDHEN, CDR2 SYDVKM. V lost 10 bases to trimming and J lost 1 base; unmatched junction nucleotides: 15. This CDR3 comprises 16 residues. Here the CDR3 reads CATITGERGPNTEAFF. In DNA form, the CDR3 reads TGTGCCACCATAACAGGGGAAAGAGGGCCGAACACTGAAGCTTTCTTT.

CDR3 coding DNA: TGTGCCACCAGTGGAGGCCCAAGCCCCTATCAGCCCCAGCATTTT. Protein: CATSGGPSPYQPQHF. The rearrangement uses TRBV24-1 and TRBJ1-5; unclear D gene. V was trimmed by 5 bases and J by 5 bases, leaving 15 bases between them. The CDR3 extends over 15 amino acids. Looked up from germline, CDR1 is KGHDR and CDR2 is SFDVKD.

The rearrangement links TRBV7-8 to TRBJ1-2, with unresolved D. Germline V gives CDR1 SGHVS, CDR2 FQNEAQ. V lost 5 bases, J lost 4 bases, and 26 bases lay in between. The CDR3 sequence is 18 residues long. CDR3 region: CASSASRGPGIWGYGYTF. The CDR3 nucleotides read TGTGCCAGCAGCGCCAGCAGAGGTCCGGGGATTTGGGGCTATGGCTACACCTTC.

This rearrangement joins TRBV5-1 to TRBJ2-1; D perhaps matches TRBD2 (5 bases). V dropped 4 bases and J dropped 8 bases, with 16 bases sitting between them. Germline V lookup: CDR1 SGHRS, CDR2 YFSETQ. This CDR3 is built from 14 residues. The CDR3 is CASSLPDSTDEQFF. For the CDR3, the DNA is TGCGCCAGCAGCCTCCCGGACTCCACGGATGAGCAGTTCTTC.

The rearrangement uses TRBV24-1 and TRBJ2-3, with D tentatively TRBD1 (6 bases). Trimming shortened V by 10 bases and J by 4 bases, and 11 bases separated the two germline ends. This CDR3 has 12 amino acids. Germline CDR1 reads KGHDR; CDR2 reads SFDVKD. The CDR3 reads CATLDRSDTQYF. The CDR3 DNA sequence: TGTGCCACTCTGGACAGATCAGATACGCAGTATTTT.

This chain's CDR3 is CATGRVFSGNTIYF. The CDR3 coding sequence is TGTGCCACGGGGAGGGTGTTCTCTGGAAACACCATATATTTT. The V gene is TRBV19, the J gene TRBJ1-3; D is undetermined. V was cut by 10 bases and J by 0 bases, with 13 bases left in between. From germline, CDR1 is LNHDA and CDR2 SQIVND (reference sequence). This CDR3 contains 14 residues. Full variable domain (missing parts from reference TRBV19 and TRBJ1-3): DGGITQSPKYLFRKEGQNVTLSCEQNLNHDAMYWYRQDPGQGLRLIYYSQIVNDFQKGDIAEGYSVSREKKESFPLTVTSAQKNPTAFYLCATGRVFSGNTIYFGEGSWLTVV.

The chain joins TRBV5-1 to TRBJ1-3; D gene uncertain. The V and J ends lost 0 bases and 4 bases respectively, with 5 bases between them. Per the germline V gene, CDR1 is SGHRS and CDR2 is YFSETQ. The CDR3 totals 13 residues. The CDR3 coding sequence is TGCGCCAGCAGCTTGGGGCAGGGAAACACCATATATTTT. It yields the protein CASSLGQGNTIYF. The whole variable domain, filled in from reference TRBV5-1 and TRBJ1-3, reads KAGVTQTPRYLIKTRGQQVTLSCSPISGHRSVSWYQQTPGQGLQFLFEYFSETQRNKGNFPGRFSGRQFSNSRSEMNVSTLELGDSALYLCASSLGQGNTIYFGEGSWLTVV.

Details on this clone: A read error may account for a junction end that differs from germline. The rearrangement joins TRBV19 to TRBJ1-5; perhaps TRBD1 as D (5 bases). This CDR3 spans 15 amino acids. Per germline, CDR1 LNHDA and CDR2 SQIVND (reference sequence). DNA of the CDR3: TGTGCCAGTAGGATAGGGGCAGTTTACAATCAGCCCCAGCATTTT. Protein product: CASRIGAVYNQPQHF.

The chain links TRBV5-1 to TRBJ2-1, with TRBD2 as a possible D gene (5 bases). CDR1 is SGHRS, CDR2 YFSETQ, per germline. The V end was cut by 2 bases, the J end by 9 bases, with 12 bases between. This CDR3 contains 13 residues. The CDR3 here is CASSFSAGSEQFF. CDR3 coding DNA: TGCGCCAGCAGCTTTAGCGCAGGCTCTGAGCAGTTCTTC. Supplemented by reference TRBV5-1 and TRBJ2-1, the full variable domain reads KAGVTQTPRYLIKTRGQQVTLSCSPISGHRSVSWYQQTPGQGLQFLFEYFSETQRNKGNFPGRFSGRQFSNSRSEMNVSTLELGDSALYLCASSFSAGSEQFFGPGTRLTVL.

J is TRBJ2-7 and V is TRBV7-2; tentative D call: TRBD2 (5 bases). CDR3 length equals 14 residues. Germline CDR1 SGHTA, CDR2 FQGNSA. Trimming took off 1 base at V and 3 bases at J, with 10 bases between the two ends. Written as DNA, the CDR3 is TGTGCCAGCAGCTTAGTCCCCGGGATCTACGAGCAGTACTTC. The encoded protein is CASSLVPGIYEQYF.

J is TRBJ2-3 and V is TRBV12-3 or TRBV12-4; 7 bases are shared with TRBD1. The CDR3 is 13 residues long. Unmatched junction bases numbered 4, after V lost 5 bases and J lost 5 bases. The CDR3 is CASSPDREDTQYF. The CDR3 nucleotides are TGTGCCAGCAGTCCCGACAGGGAAGATACGCAGTATTTT.

The rearrangement joins TRBV12-3 or TRBV12-4 to TRBJ1-4; D is unclear. The germline V and J ends were trimmed by 8 bases and 7 bases, with 14 bases remaining between them. The CDR3 consists of 13 residues. CDR3 DNA sequence: TGTGCCAGCCAACCTTTCCTAGGTGAAAAACTGTTTTTT. It translates to CASQPFLGEKLFF.

This clone has a single count. The gene calls are TRBV19 and TRBJ1-5, with a tentative D call TRBD1 (5 bases). Trimming pared 11 bases from V and 0 bases from J, leaving 5 bases between. The CDR3 consists of 11 residues. The germline V gene has CDR1 LNHDA and CDR2 SQIVND (reference sequence). The CDR3 bases are TGTGCCGGGGGTAGCAATCAGCCCCAGCATTTT. This encodes CAGGSNQPQHF.

The J gene is TRBJ2-7, the V gene TRBV6-5; possibly TRBD2 for D (6 bases). The CDR3 spans 15 residues. V was pared by 6 bases and J by 3 bases, with 18 bases between. Germline assignment: CDR1 MNHEY and CDR2 SVGAGI. CDR3 amino acids: CASRRAGTDLYEQYF. The CDR3 nucleotides read TGTGCCAGCAGACGCGCCGGGACTGATCTCTACGAGCAGTACTTC.

CDR3 protein: CASTTGEHQPQHF. The CDR3 nucleotides read TGCGCCAGCACCACAGGGGAGCATCAGCCCCAGCATTTT. V is TRBV10-2 and J is TRBJ1-5, with 7 nucleotides matching TRBD1. CDR1 and CDR2 (germline): WSHSY, SAAADI. V dropped 7 bases and J dropped 5; count of bases not matched to a gene: 5. The CDR3 totals 13 residues.

The J gene is TRBJ2-5, the V gene TRBV7-2; D assignment may be TRBD1 or TRBD2 (5 bases each). The length of the CDR3 is 16 residues. Germline CDR1 is SGHTA and CDR2 is FQGNSA. V lost 1 base to trimming and J lost 5 bases, with 17 bases between them. CDR3 sequence: CASSLGGSSGLETQYF. The CDR3 nucleotides are TGTGCCAGCAGCTTAGGGGGGAGCTCAGGGCTGGAGACCCAGTACTTC.

J is TRBJ2-3 and V is TRBV29-1; 7 bases are shared with TRBD1. Germline CDR1 and CDR2: SQVTM and ANQGSEA. The CDR3 is made up of 11 amino acids. V shed 7 bases, J shed 6 bases, and the junction held 4 bases outside the gene matches. The CDR3 loop is CSGGTADTQYF. The CDR3 bases are TGCAGCGGTGGGACAGCGGATACGCAGTATTTT.